These T cell receptor beta chains were read from a single sample in a study of cytotoxic CD8 clonotypes in ibrutinib-treated CLL. TCRdb's table, derived via immunoSEQ multiplex PCR, lists solely in-frame clones and lacks some. The table lists approximately 130,000 clones, around four fifths of them singletons, with roughly 3.1% in the top ten. The sequences come from PBMCs, collected after 24 months of ibrutinib treatment. These TCRs come from a human donor with chronic lymphocytic leukemia. Both conserved end residues are part of each CDR3. A D gene is named only where the DNA matches it firmly. The listing skips clone size in some rows; elsewhere it reads once, few, many or a size class.

d_gene	abundance	v_gene	j_gene	CDR3nt	CDR3aa
NA	once	TRBV7-9	TRBJ1-4	TGTGCCAGCAGCTTAGATGCAGGGGCTCGAGAAAAACTGTTTTTT	CASSLDAGAREKLFF
NA	NA	TRBV29-1	TRBJ1-2	TGCAGCGTTGAAGATCTTCCGGGTACCTATGGCTACACCTTC	CSVEDLPGTYGYTF
NA	NA	TRBV5-4	TRBJ2-7	TGTGCCAGCAGCTTGGCCGGGGGACAGAATTACCTAATGTACGAGCAGTACTTC	CASSLAGGQNYLMYEQYF
NA	NA	TRBV5-6	TRBJ2-6	TGTGCCAGCAGCTTGAGAGGGGTAAACACTGGGGCCAACGTCCTGACTTTC	CASSLRGVNTGANVLTF
NA	NA	TRBV30	TRBJ1-5	TGTGCCTGGAGTGGCAGCGGGGGTCGGCAGCCCCAGCATTTT	CAWSGSGGRQPQHF
TRBD2	NA	TRBV7-9	TRBJ2-7	TGTGCCAGCAGCCCAGGTACTAGCGGGGCTTCCTACGAGCAGTACTTC	CASSPGTSGASYEQYF
NA	NA	TRBV6-6	TRBJ2-2	TGTGCCAGCAGCCCCTCCCGGGAGCTGTTTTTT	CASSPSRELFF
TRBD2	once	TRBV7-9	TRBJ2-5	TGTGCCAGCAGCTTAGCTCGGGCTAGCGGCCAAGAGACCCAGTACTTC	CASSLARASGQETQYF
NA	NA	TRBV7-2	TRBJ2-6	TGTGCCAGCGCTGCTGCCGCAGGGAGCTCTGGGGCCAACGTCCTGACTTTC	CASAAAAGSSGANVLTF
TRBD1	NA	TRBV19	TRBJ1-2	TGTGCCAGTGTACAGGGGCGAAACTATGGCTACACCTTC	CASVQGRNYGYTF
TRBD1	NA	TRBV6-1	TRBJ2-7	TGTGCCAGCTTCCCGGGACAGCCGTCCTACGAGCAGTACTTC	CASFPGQPSYEQYF
NA	NA	TRBV10-3	TRBJ2-3	TGTGCCACCGACGAAGGGACAGATACGCAGTATTTT	CATDEGTDTQYF
NA	NA	TRBV7-9	TRBJ2-7	TGTGCCAGCAGCTTGGGGACTGCCCCCAACTACGAGCAGTACTTC	CASSLGTAPNYEQYF
NA	NA	TRBV5-4	TRBJ2-3	TGTGCCAGCAGCTACGGAGGGCTAGCAGCGGCAGATACGCAGTATTTT	CASSYGGLAAADTQYF
NA	NA	TRBV7-2	TRBJ2-1	TGTGCCAGCAGCTTAGGGCTAGAAGAGTTCTTC	CASSLGLEEFF
NA	NA	TRBV6-6	TRBJ1-2	TGTGCCAGCAGTTGGGGCGGCGATGGCTACACCTTC	CASSWGGDGYTF
TRBD1	once	TRBV30	TRBJ1-2	TGTGCCTGGACCCCCCGGGACAGGGGAGTCTATGGCTACACCTTC	CAWTPRDRGVYGYTF
NA	NA	TRBV29-1	TRBJ2-7	TGCAGCGTTGTAGGGGTCGAGCAGTACTTC	CSVVGVEQYF
NA	NA	TRBV11-2	TRBJ2-2	TGTGCCAGCAGCTCAAGTTACGGGGAGCTGTTTTTT	CASSSSYGELFF
NA	NA	TRBV30	TRBJ2-5	TGTGCCTGGGCTAGGAGGGCACGGGAGACCCAGTACTTC	CAWARRARETQYF
NA	NA	TRBV9	TRBJ1-6	TGTGCCAGCAGCCTTCGGACGTCGAGCTCCTATAATTCACCCCTCCACTTT	CASSLRTSSSYNSPLHF
NA	NA	TRBV7-2	TRBJ2-1	TGTGCCAGCAGCTTAGACCCGCTCAATGAGCAGTTCTTC	CASSLDPLNEQFF
NA	NA	TRBV6-6	TRBJ1-1	TGTGCCAGCAGTTACGCGGGGGGGAGGTACGCTGAAGCTTTCTTT	CASSYAGGRYAEAFF
NA	NA	TRBV29-1	TRBJ1-3	TGCAGCGTGGGAGTGAGCTCTGGAAACACCATATATTTT	CSVGVSSGNTIYF
NA	NA	TRBV7-2	TRBJ2-3	TGTGCCAGCAGCTTCGACCTGCGCAGAGATACGCAGTATTTT	CASSFDLRRDTQYF
NA	NA	TRBV10-3	TRBJ1-5	TGTGCCATCGGGTGGGGAAATAGCAATCAGCCCCAGCATTTT	CAIGWGNSNQPQHF
TRBD2	few	TRBV6-5	TRBJ2-5	TGTGCCAGCGCGGGGACTAGCGGGACCCAAGAGACCCAGTACTTC	CASAGTSGTQETQYF
NA	NA	TRBV30	TRBJ2-7	TGTGCCTGGAGTGTAGCCGTATCCTACGAGCAGTACTTC	CAWSVAVSYEQYF
NA	NA	TRBV6-5	TRBJ1-1	TGTGCCAGCAGTTACGGACAGCTGAACACTGAAGCTTTCTTT	CASSYGQLNTEAFF
TRBD2	NA	TRBV6-1	TRBJ2-7	TGTGCCAGCAGTGAGACTAGCGGGTACGAGCAGTACTTC	CASSETSGYEQYF
NA	NA	TRBV11-1	TRBJ2-7	TGTGCCAGCAGCTTTTTTATAGGCTCCTACGAGCAGTACTTC	CASSFFIGSYEQYF
TRBD1	once	TRBV9	TRBJ1-4	TGTGCCAGCAGCGATGGAACAGGGGGAGCGGAAAAACTGTTTTTT	CASSDGTGGAEKLFF
NA	NA	TRBV28	TRBJ2-1	TGTGCCAGCAGTTTGAACAATGAGCAGTTCTTC	CASSLNNEQFF
NA	NA	TRBV5-4	TRBJ1-6	TGTGCCAGCAGCTTGATAGGGCCCGATAATTCACCCCTCCACTTT	CASSLIGPDNSPLHF
NA	NA	TRBV9	TRBJ1-1	TGTGCCAGCAGCTCCCTGGGCGACCTGAACACTGAAGCTTTCTTT	CASSSLGDLNTEAFF
NA	NA	TRBV6-6	TRBJ1-3	TGTGCCAGCAGTTACGGGATCTCTGGAAACACCATATATTTT	CASSYGISGNTIYF
NA	NA	TRBV28	TRBJ1-4	TGTGCCAGCAGTTTCTCGTCAACTAATGAAAAACTGTTTTTT	CASSFSSTNEKLFF